The clone carrying this TCR beta chain appeared a few times. Its antigen is not known. These data are taken from a study of early T cells in non-severe SARS-CoV-2 infection. Study-wide points: VDJdb-based annotation leaned toward anti-spike CD8 responses and missed private and CD4 specificities.

The TCR library protocol attached unique molecular identifiers to the individual cDNA molecules. TCRdb fed the 5' RACE reads into MiXCR, producing one record per CDR3 protein. There are tens of thousands of distinct CDR3 sequences in the sample; around 13% occur only once, and around 1.1% lies in the top ten. The CDR3 is 14 residues long. The germline V and J ends were trimmed by 4 bases and 3 bases, with 16 bases remaining between them. From germline, CDR1 is GTSNPN and CDR2 SVGIG (reference sequence). The sequence came from an adult who was a healthcare worker with PCR-confirmed SARS-CoV-2 infection or an uninfected control (not recorded which). J is TRBJ2-7 and V is TRBV30; a possible D gene is TRBD2 (6 bases). Sequencing used whole blood. CDR3 DNA: TGTGCCTGGACGGAGGGGACGGGCTACTACGAGCAGTACTTC. This encodes CAWTEGTGYYEQYF.